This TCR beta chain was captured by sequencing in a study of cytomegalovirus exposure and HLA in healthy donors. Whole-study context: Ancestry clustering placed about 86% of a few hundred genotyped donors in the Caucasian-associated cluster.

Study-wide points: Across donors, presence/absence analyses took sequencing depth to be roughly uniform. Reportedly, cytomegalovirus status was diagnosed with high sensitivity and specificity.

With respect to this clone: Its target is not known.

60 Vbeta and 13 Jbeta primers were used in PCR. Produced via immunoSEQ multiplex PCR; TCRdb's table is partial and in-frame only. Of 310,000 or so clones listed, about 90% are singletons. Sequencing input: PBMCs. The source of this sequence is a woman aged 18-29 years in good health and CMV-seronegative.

The CDR3 region is CASSEGLAAYEQYF. The DNA for the CDR3 is TGTGCCAGCAGCGAAGGACTAGCGGCCTACGAGCAGTACTTC. The V gene is TRBV5-4, the J gene TRBJ2-7; TRBD2 agrees at 10 bases. V trimming: 4 bases; J trimming: 2 bases; junction bases outside the gene matches: 3. In germline, CDR1 is SGHNT, CDR2 YYREEE (reference sequence). The CDR3 spans 14 residues. The variable domain in full, completed from reference TRBV5-4 and TRBJ2-7, reads ETGVTQSPTHLIKTRGQQVTLRCSSQSGHNTVSWYQQALGQGPQFIFQYYREEENGRGNFPPRFSGLQFPNYSSELNVNALELDDSALYLCASSEGLAAYEQYFGPGTRLTVT.